The TCR beta chain under discussion was sequenced for a study of post-analysis software for immune sequencing data. Findings of the study overall: Comparison with controls showed significantly lower normalized Chao1 diversity in multiple sclerosis patients. Strong co-clustering by F measure linked samples that shared a preparation batch. Comparison of patients with controls showed a handful of TRBV segments more frequent in patients, TRBV5-6, TRBV5-1 and TRBV20-1 among them.

The authors incorporated unique molecular identifiers into the TCR beta cDNA libraries. The source material, about 0.9 to 11 million T cells, gave rise to 500,000 or so cDNA molecules. TCRdb re-derived calls from the PCR reads in MiXCR, one entry per CDR3 protein. The sample shows 740,000 or so distinct CDR3 sequences, roughly half of them seen only once. As to this clonotype: Its antigen remains unknown.

Trimming took 6 bases from V and 5 from J, leaving 14 bases between them. CDR3 length: 13 amino acids. Germline V gene sequence: CDR1 MGHDK, CDR2 SYGVNS. Material for sequencing was blood. J is TRBJ2-7 and V is TRBV25-1; tentatively, D is TRBD1 (6 bases). The sequence was collected from a girl between 10 and 17 years old with multiple sclerosis. The CDR3 coding sequence is TGTGCCAGCAGGGAAGGGGGACCCCACGAGCAGTACTTC. Residues: CASREGGPHEQYF.